This T cell receptor beta chain was recorded in a study of blood T cells in healthy people across ages. The table lists this clonotype with many counts. The antigen is undetermined. Overall study results and limits: PBMC samples, being unsorted, prevented any conclusive comparison of naive and antigen-experienced cells.

A J-beta primer mix and a sample-barcoded 5' primer were used in a second PCR of roughly 7 to 12 cycles. Each TCR beta cDNA got a 12-nucleotide random molecular identifier. TCRdb processed the 5' RACE reads anew with MiXCR; each CDR3 protein has one entry. The table lists 900,000 to 950,000 distinct CDR3 sequences, 25% to 30% of them singletons. From germline, CDR1 is DFQATT and CDR2 SNEGSKA (reference sequence). The CDR3 runs to 16 residues. Trimming took 0 bases from V and 5 from J; bases not matched to a gene: 9. These records were also assigned to another study, of T cells of mothers and their children.

The clonotype originates from a woman in her forties in good health. Sequencing was done on a sample of blood. This chain joins TRBV20-1 and TRBJ2-3, with TRBD2 identical over 9 bases. CDR3 nucleotide sequence: TGCAGTGCTAGAGATAGAGGGAGGCGGGGGGGAGATACGCAGTATTTT. The encoded protein is CSARDRGRRGGDTQYF.